Reported below is one T cell receptor (beta chain). The data were obtained in a study of tumour-infiltrating T cells in Burkitt lymphoma. Study information: Survival, overall and progression-free, tracked with productive clonality.

V was cut by 4 bases and J by 3 bases, with 4 bases left in between. CDR1 is DFQATT and CDR2 is SNEGSKA in the germline V gene (reference sequence). The CDR3 loop spans 11 amino acids. TCRdb's table, derived via immunoSEQ multiplex PCR, lists solely in-frame clones and lacks some. The sample contains 7,500 to 8,500 clones, roughly 73% of which appear only once. The specimen sequenced was tumor tissue. The clonotype was recovered from a human donor with diffuse large B-cell lymphoma. This chain connects TRBV20-1 to TRBJ2-1; D ambiguous. The CDR3, as DNA: TGCAGTGCTACCAACTACAATGAGCAGTTCTTC. As protein: CSATNYNEQFF.